Following are 14 T cell receptor beta chains from one sample sequenced in a study of beta chain features in type 1 diabetes. Expressed TCRB transcripts got sequenced, as all isolated RNA was reverse transcribed. This table comes from immunoSEQ multiplex PCR, and its TCRdb copy is limited to in-frame clones, with some not included. The data show just over 450,000 clones, 30% seen once. The sequencing sample was made of naive CD4+ T cells from blood. These receptor sequences come from a man between 18 and 35 years old in good health.

The J gene is TRBJ2-7, the V gene TRBV4-3, with 7 bases that match TRBD2. Germline V lookup: CDR1 LGHNA, CDR2 YSLEER. The CDR3 has 15 amino acids. V shed 1 base and J 3 bases; nucleotides not matched to a gene: 6. The CDR3 sequence: CASSQGWRESYEQYF. CDR3 nucleotide sequence: TGCGCCAGCAGCCAAGGATGGCGGGAGAGCTACGAGCAGTACTTC.

This clone was counted only a few times. The chain has TRBV4-3 and TRBJ2-1, with D maybe TRBD2 (6 bases). Between the trimmed V and J ends, which lost 4 bases and 7 bases, there was a span of 20 bases. The CDR3 has 16 amino acids. Looked up from germline, CDR1 is LGHNA and CDR2 is YSLEER. The CDR3 reads CASSPYATGVGNEQFF. The CDR3, as DNA: TGCGCCAGCAGCCCTTACGCGACGGGAGTGGGGAATGAGCAGTTCTTC.

V is TRBV28 and J is TRBJ2-2; D is undetermined. Germline CDR1 and CDR2: MDHEN and SYDVKM. This CDR3 has 15 residues. V gave up 3 bases and J gave up 5 bases, with 13 bases separating them. The CDR3 DNA reads as TGTGCCAGCAGTTTGGGCACAACGTTAACCGGGGAGCTGTTTTTT. Protein sequence: CASSLGTTLTGELFF.

This chain joins TRBV15 and TRBJ2-5, with 10 nucleotides matching TRBD2. CDR3 length equals 17 residues. The trim removed 0 bases at V and 4 bases at J, leaving 8 bases unmatched. Per germline, CDR1 LNHNV and CDR2 YYDKDF (reference sequence). The CDR3 reads CATSRDRSSGSRETQYF. In DNA, the CDR3 is TGTGCCACCAGCAGAGATCGTTCTAGCGGGAGCAGAGAGACCCAGTACTTC.

CDR3 sequence reads: CASSYSLYNEQFF. As DNA, the CDR3 is TGTGCCAGCAGTTACTCTCTGTACAATGAGCAGTTCTTC. The chain uses TRBV6-5 and TRBJ2-1; D remains unclear. V was trimmed by 0 bases and J by 4 bases, leaving 4 bases between them. The V gene's germline CDR1 is MNHEY and CDR2 SVGAGI. This CDR3 is built from 13 residues.

This chain joins TRBV29-1 and TRBJ2-7; 9 bases agree with TRBD1. Trimming cost V 4 bases and J 2 bases; bases outside gene matches: 6. CDR1 is SQVTM, CDR2 ANQGSEA, per germline. The CDR3 sequence is 14 residues long. CDR3 in DNA: TGCAGCGTTGCTCGACAGGGGGACACCTACGAGCAGTACTTC. This gives the protein CSVARQGDTYEQYF.

CDR3 nucleotide sequence: TGTGCCTGGAGACGGACGGACAGGGGCGGCGCTGAAGCTTTCTTT. This codes for CAWRRTDRGGAEAFF. The gene calls are TRBV30 and TRBJ1-1; 9 bases map to TRBD1. This CDR3 contains 15 residues. CDR1 is GTSNPN and CDR2 is SVGIG in the germline V gene (reference sequence). The V and J ends lost 3 bases and 6 bases, in that order; junction bases with no gene match: 11. The variable domain in full, with the rest retrieved from reference TRBV30 and TRBJ1-1, is SQTIHQWPATLVQPVGSPLSLECTVEGTSNPNLYWYRQAAGRGLQLLFYSVGIGQISSEVPQNLSASRPQDRQFILSSKKLLLSDSGFYLCAWRRTDRGGAEAFFGQGTRLTVV.

In this sample, this clone turned up a few times. The V call is TRBV5-4, the J call TRBJ2-3; 9 bases fit TRBD1. With V trimmed by 5 bases and J by 4 bases, 11 bases remained unmatched. The CDR3 totals 16 residues. The germline CDR1 and CDR2 sequences are SGHNT and YYREEE (reference sequence). For the CDR3, the DNA is TGTGCCAGCAGTTCGACCGGGACAGGGTCCCCAGATACGCAGTATTTT. It specifies CASSSTGTGSPDTQYF.

This clone was counted between two and nine times. The chain couples TRBV30 to TRBJ2-5, with D hard to call. The CDR3 length is 13 residues. Trimming left V 0 bases short and J 4 bases short, with 9 bases between. CDR1 and CDR2 (germline): GTSNPN, SVGIG (reference sequence). As DNA, the CDR3 is TGTGCCTGGAGTGTGATACCACGAGAGACCCAGTACTTC. Amino acid sequence: CAWSVIPRETQYF.

CDR3 nucleotide sequence: TGTGCCAGCAGCAAGGACAGGGGCTTCCGAGAGACCCAGTACTTC. The encoded protein is CASSKDRGFRETQYF. This chain joins TRBV28 and TRBJ2-5; TRBD1 agrees at 9 bases. Germline CDR1 MDHEN, CDR2 SYDVKM. The length of the CDR3 is 15 residues. J gave up 4 bases and V 6 bases, and 9 bases lay outside the gene matches.

The chain carries TRBV18 and TRBJ2-2, with a possible D match to TRBD1 (5 bases). The CDR3 is 16 residues long. Per the germline V gene, CDR1 is KGHSH and CDR2 is LQKENI. V gave up 1 base and J gave up 7 bases, with 16 bases separating them. CDR3 nucleotides: TGTGCCAGCTCACCACGTTTGGCCAGGGTCAACGGGGAGCTGTTTTTT. This codes for CASSPRLARVNGELFF.

This clone was observed a handful of times. Other DNA variants within this sample encode the same CDR3. V and J are TRBV30 and TRBJ1-1; D unclear. V was clipped by 5 bases and J by 1 base, with 5 bases between them. The CDR3 is made up of 11 amino acids. CDR1 and CDR2 from the germline V gene are GTSNPN and SVGIG (reference sequence). The CDR3 bases are TGTGCCTGGGCGGGGAACACTGAAGCTTTCTTT. Its protein is CAWAGNTEAFF. Full variable domain (outside the CDR3, taken from reference TRBV30 and TRBJ1-1): SQTIHQWPATLVQPVGSPLSLECTVEGTSNPNLYWYRQAAGRGLQLLFYSVGIGQISSEVPQNLSASRPQDRQFILSSKKLLLSDSGFYLCAWAGNTEAFFGQGTRLTVV.

The V and J genes are TRBV29-1 and TRBJ2-1; TRBD2 matches at 7 bases. V trimming: 5 bases; J trimming: 7 bases; junction bases outside the gene matches: 8. The CDR3 is 13 residues long. Germline values: CDR1 SQVTM, CDR2 ANQGSEA. CDR3: CSVRTTSANEQFF. The CDR3 region has the DNA TGCAGCGTTCGAACTACTAGCGCGAATGAGCAGTTCTTC.

In regard to this clone: This sample includes further DNA sequences coding for the same CDR3. This sequence joins TRBV30 and TRBJ1-4; no reliable D call. CDR1 and CDR2 (germline): GTSNPN, SVGIG (reference sequence). V lost 1 base and J 5 bases, leaving 2 bases between the germline ends. The CDR3 is 11 amino acids. Here the CDR3 DNA reads TGTGCCTGGAGTGGAAATGAAAAACTGTTTTTT. Amino acids: CAWSGNEKLFF.